This is a list of T cell receptor beta chains from one sample in a study of blood T cell repertoires in COVID-19. Data came from immunoSEQ multiplex PCR; TCRdb stores just in-frame clones and leaves some out. The sample records 110,000 or so clones, about 85% being singletons. Material for sequencing was peripheral blood. These receptors all stem from a man in his fifties with acute or convalescent COVID-19. The CDR3 runs from the conserved cysteine through the conserved F or W. The D gene is left open where the match is weak. Part of the rows lack a size; the others show once, few, many or a class for expanded clones.

abundance: -; j_gene: TRBJ1-1; v_gene: TRBV6-1; d_gene: TRBD1; CDR3nt: TGTGCCAGCAGTGAACATAGGAATGCAGGGGGCTCGAACACTGAAGCTTTCTTT; CDR3aa: CASSEHRNAGGSNTEAFF
abundance: -; j_gene: TRBJ1-5; v_gene: TRBV5-4; d_gene: -; CDR3nt: TGTGCCAGCCCAGCAAGATGTAGAACAGGCCCCAATCAGCCCCAGCATTTT; CDR3aa: CASPARCRTGPNQPQHF
abundance: -; j_gene: TRBJ1-1; v_gene: TRBV6-5; d_gene: TRBD1; CDR3nt: TGTGCCAGCAGTTACACTTTAGACAGGGTCACTGAAGCTTTCTTT; CDR3aa: CASSYTLDRVTEAFF
abundance: few; j_gene: TRBJ2-7; v_gene: TRBV21-1; d_gene: -; CDR3nt: TGTGCCACCGACAGGCCGAAACTCTACGAGCAGTACTTC; CDR3aa: CATDRPKLYEQYF
abundance: -; j_gene: TRBJ1-5; v_gene: TRBV30; d_gene: -; CDR3nt: TGTGCCTGGAGTGTAGGGGGGGCTGGGCAGCCCCAGCATTTT; CDR3aa: CAWSVGGAGQPQHF
abundance: -; j_gene: TRBJ1-6; v_gene: TRBV11-2; d_gene: -; CDR3nt: TGTGCCAGCAGCGCGAATCCAGGGAACTCACCCCTCCACTTT; CDR3aa: CASSANPGNSPLHF
abundance: -; j_gene: TRBJ2-3; v_gene: TRBV6-1; d_gene: -; CDR3nt: TGTGCCAGCAGTGAGGGACGGGGAGGAGATACGCAGTATTTT; CDR3aa: CASSEGRGGDTQYF
abundance: -; j_gene: TRBJ1-5; v_gene: TRBV6-5; d_gene: -; CDR3nt: TGTGCCAGCAGTTACCCACAGGGATATAGCAATCAGCCCCAGCATTTT; CDR3aa: CASSYPQGYSNQPQHF
abundance: -; j_gene: TRBJ2-3; v_gene: TRBV15; d_gene: TRBD1; CDR3nt: TGTGCCACCAGCACCCGGGACAGGTACACAGATACGCAGTATTTT; CDR3aa: CATSTRDRYTDTQYF
abundance: -; j_gene: TRBJ1-6; v_gene: TRBV5-1; d_gene: TRBD1; CDR3nt: TGCGCCAGCAGCGCGGGACAGGATTATTCACCCCTCCACTTT; CDR3aa: CASSAGQDYSPLHF
abundance: -; j_gene: TRBJ2-2; v_gene: TRBV10-1; d_gene: -; CDR3nt: TGCGCCAGCAGTGAATACAGGGCTAGCGGGGAGCTGTTTTTT; CDR3aa: CASSEYRASGELFF
abundance: -; j_gene: TRBJ1-1; v_gene: TRBV6-5; d_gene: -; CDR3nt: TGTGCCAGCAGTTACTTACAGGGGAACACTGAAGCTTTCTTT; CDR3aa: CASSYLQGNTEAFF
abundance: -; j_gene: TRBJ1-2; v_gene: TRBV6-5; d_gene: -; CDR3nt: TGTGCCAGCAGGGATGGACAGTCATATGGCTACACCTTC; CDR3aa: CASRDGQSYGYTF
abundance: -; j_gene: TRBJ2-5; v_gene: TRBV6-5; d_gene: TRBD1; CDR3nt: TGTGCCAGCAGTTCTCCAGCAGGGGGTGAGACCCAGTACTTC; CDR3aa: CASSSPAGGETQYF
abundance: -; j_gene: TRBJ2-1; v_gene: TRBV9; d_gene: TRBD2; CDR3nt: TGTGCCAGCAGCGTAGCGACTAGCGGGGGTGAGCAGTTCTTC; CDR3aa: CASSVATSGGEQFF
abundance: -; j_gene: TRBJ2-3; v_gene: TRBV5-1; d_gene: TRBD1; CDR3nt: TGCGCCAGCAGCGTGACAGGGGGCATTGGCACAGATACGCAGTATTTT; CDR3aa: CASSVTGGIGTDTQYF
abundance: once; j_gene: TRBJ1-6; v_gene: TRBV6-6; d_gene: -; CDR3nt: TGTGCCAGCCAGGGGATGAGCAATTCACCCCTCCACTTT; CDR3aa: CASQGMSNSPLHF
abundance: -; j_gene: TRBJ1-4; v_gene: TRBV2; d_gene: TRBD1; CDR3nt: TGTGCCAGCAGCGGACAGGCGGTGGGTGAAAAACTGTTTTTT; CDR3aa: CASSGQAVGEKLFF
abundance: -; j_gene: TRBJ2-1; v_gene: TRBV24-1; d_gene: -; CDR3nt: TGTGCCACCGGCCACGCAGGGTGGAGTGAGCAGTTCTTC; CDR3aa: CATGHAGWSEQFF
abundance: -; j_gene: TRBJ1-3; v_gene: TRBV18; d_gene: -; CDR3nt: TGTGCCAGCTCACCATTGGACAACTCTGGAAACACCATATATTTT; CDR3aa: CASSPLDNSGNTIYF
abundance: -; j_gene: TRBJ1-5; v_gene: TRBV19; d_gene: TRBD1; CDR3nt: TGTGCCAGTAGTACACATACCGGGACAGGGACGGCTCAGCCCCAGCATTTT; CDR3aa: CASSTHTGTGTAQPQHF
abundance: -; j_gene: TRBJ1-6; v_gene: TRBV10-3; d_gene: -; CDR3nt: TGTGCCATCAGTCTCGGGGGGAATTCACCCCTCCACTTT; CDR3aa: CAISLGGNSPLHF
abundance: few; j_gene: TRBJ1-5; v_gene: TRBV5-8; d_gene: -; CDR3nt: TGTGCCAGCAGCTTGGATGTTCTCAGGGGTAATCAGCCCCAGCATTTT; CDR3aa: CASSLDVLRGNQPQHF
abundance: few; j_gene: TRBJ1-1; v_gene: TRBV15; d_gene: -; CDR3nt: TGTGCGAACTGTTCCTTCCACACTGAAGCTTTCTTT; CDR3aa: CANCSFHTEAFF
abundance: -; j_gene: TRBJ2-6; v_gene: TRBV7-8; d_gene: TRBD1; CDR3nt: TGTGCCAGCAGCTTATCAGGGGGCGCAGGTGGGGCCAACGTCCTGACTTTC; CDR3aa: CASSLSGGAGGANVLTF
abundance: -; j_gene: TRBJ1-1; v_gene: TRBV6-1; d_gene: TRBD1; CDR3nt: TGTGCCAGCAGTGAGGGACAGTTGAACACTGAAGCTTTCTTT; CDR3aa: CASSEGQLNTEAFF
abundance: few; j_gene: TRBJ2-7; v_gene: TRBV9; d_gene: TRBD1; CDR3nt: TGTGCCAGCAGCCCAAGGACAGGGAGCTACGAGCAGTACTTC; CDR3aa: CASSPRTGSYEQYF
abundance: -; j_gene: TRBJ2-7; v_gene: TRBV7-2; d_gene: -; CDR3nt: TGTGCCAGCAGTCCCGGATTCGGAGGGTACGAGCAGTACTTC; CDR3aa: CASSPGFGGYEQYF
abundance: -; j_gene: TRBJ2-3; v_gene: TRBV7-9; d_gene: TRBD1; CDR3nt: TGTGCCAGCAGCTTGAGGGACAGTAGAGATACGCAGTATTTT; CDR3aa: CASSLRDSRDTQYF
abundance: -; j_gene: TRBJ1-1; v_gene: TRBV3-1/TRBV3-2; d_gene: -; CDR3nt: TGTGCCAGCAGCCAGGGGGCCAGGCTGAACACTGAAGCTTTCTTT; CDR3aa: CASSQGARLNTEAFF
abundance: -; j_gene: TRBJ2-1; v_gene: TRBV28; d_gene: -; CDR3nt: TGTGCCAGCACCCAGGGGCTGACAGAGCAGTTCTTC; CDR3aa: CASTQGLTEQFF
abundance: -; j_gene: TRBJ1-2; v_gene: TRBV2; d_gene: -; CDR3nt: TGTGCCAGCAGCGCCGGGACAAATAACTATGGCTACACCTTC; CDR3aa: CASSAGTNNYGYTF
abundance: -; j_gene: TRBJ2-1; v_gene: TRBV30; d_gene: -; CDR3nt: TGTGCCTGGATTTCTATTGAATCCTCCTACAATGAGCAGTTCTTC; CDR3aa: CAWISIESSYNEQFF
abundance: -; j_gene: TRBJ1-5; v_gene: TRBV2; d_gene: TRBD1; CDR3nt: TGTGCCAGCAGCGGGACAGGGGCTACCAATCAGCCCCAGCATTTT; CDR3aa: CASSGTGATNQPQHF
abundance: -; j_gene: TRBJ1-2; v_gene: TRBV30; d_gene: -; CDR3nt: TGTGCCTGGGTCGAGAGTCAAAACTATGGCTACACCTTC; CDR3aa: CAWVESQNYGYTF
abundance: -; j_gene: TRBJ1-1; v_gene: TRBV7-3; d_gene: TRBD1; CDR3nt: TGTGCCAGCAGCTTCGGGACAGAATCTGAAGCTTTCTTT; CDR3aa: CASSFGTESEAFF
abundance: -; j_gene: TRBJ1-2; v_gene: TRBV19; d_gene: TRBD1; CDR3nt: TGTGCCAGTAGTACCTCGGGGACAGGTTCCGGCTACACCTTC; CDR3aa: CASSTSGTGSGYTF
abundance: -; j_gene: TRBJ1-6; v_gene: TRBV5-1; d_gene: TRBD1; CDR3nt: TGCGCCAGCAGCTTACCAGGGGGAAGAGGCTCACCCCTCCACTTT; CDR3aa: CASSLPGGRGSPLHF
abundance: -; j_gene: TRBJ1-4; v_gene: TRBV11-1; d_gene: TRBD1; CDR3nt: TGTGCCAGCAGCCTAAATCCCGGGACAGGGTTTGAAAAACTGTTTTTT; CDR3aa: CASSLNPGTGFEKLFF
abundance: -; j_gene: TRBJ1-3; v_gene: TRBV2; d_gene: TRBD1; CDR3nt: TGTGCCAGCAGCATGGACAGGCGAGGAAACACCATATATTTT; CDR3aa: CASSMDRRGNTIYF
abundance: -; j_gene: TRBJ1-4; v_gene: TRBV6-5; d_gene: -; CDR3nt: TGTGCCAGCACCCACGTTGGGAGGAATGAAAAACTGTTTTTT; CDR3aa: CASTHVGRNEKLFF
abundance: -; j_gene: TRBJ2-7; v_gene: TRBV7-9; d_gene: -; CDR3nt: TGTGCCAGCAGCTTAGGGCCCGGGGACGAGCAGTACTTC; CDR3aa: CASSLGPGDEQYF
abundance: -; j_gene: TRBJ1-6; v_gene: TRBV16; d_gene: -; CDR3nt: TGTGCCAGCCTGGGAGGAAGTTTGAATAATTCACCCCTCCACTTT; CDR3aa: CASLGGSLNNSPLHF
abundance: -; j_gene: TRBJ1-2; v_gene: TRBV5-1; d_gene: -; CDR3nt: TGCGCCAGCAGCTTGGCTGGGCAGGGGAATGGCTACACCTTC; CDR3aa: CASSLAGQGNGYTF
abundance: -; j_gene: TRBJ2-2; v_gene: TRBV9; d_gene: -; CDR3nt: TGTGCCAGCAGCTCTGGGACTGCGACCGGGGAGCTGTTTTTT; CDR3aa: CASSSGTATGELFF
abundance: -; j_gene: TRBJ2-5; v_gene: TRBV9; d_gene: TRBD2; CDR3nt: TGTGCCAGCAGCCCCAGGACTAGCCCAGAGACCCAGTACTTC; CDR3aa: CASSPRTSPETQYF
abundance: -; j_gene: TRBJ1-2; v_gene: TRBV5-1; d_gene: TRBD1; CDR3nt: TGCGCCAGCAGTTCGTCGGACAGGCGGGGCTATGGCTACACCTTC; CDR3aa: CASSSSDRRGYGYTF
abundance: -; j_gene: TRBJ1-2; v_gene: TRBV10-3; d_gene: TRBD1; CDR3nt: TGTGCCATCAGAGGGGACAGTTATGGCTACACCTTC; CDR3aa: CAIRGDSYGYTF
abundance: -; j_gene: TRBJ1-6; v_gene: TRBV28; d_gene: -; CDR3nt: TGTGCCAGCAGTTTAGACCCCAGGGATTCACCCCTCCACTTT; CDR3aa: CASSLDPRDSPLHF
abundance: -; j_gene: TRBJ2-2; v_gene: TRBV9; d_gene: -; CDR3nt: TGTGCCAGCAGCGCCAGACAGGTTATCGGGGAGCTGTTTTTT; CDR3aa: CASSARQVIGELFF
abundance: -; j_gene: TRBJ2-3; v_gene: TRBV24-1; d_gene: -; CDR3nt: TGTGCCACCCGCAGTTTCAGCGCAGATACGCAGTATTTT; CDR3aa: CATRSFSADTQYF
abundance: -; j_gene: TRBJ1-1; v_gene: TRBV10-3; d_gene: TRBD1; CDR3nt: TGTGCCATCAGTGAGGCGAACAGGGGGAACTTGATGAACACTGAAGCTTTCTTT; CDR3aa: CAISEANRGNLMNTEAFF